This T cell receptor (beta chain) came from a study of shared clonotypes between healthy human individuals. It was into CD45RA+ naive and CD45RA-negative memory subsets that the CD4+ cells were split. Germline CDR1 is SGHVS and CDR2 is FQNEAQ. This CDR3 is built from 17 residues. V shed 2 bases, J shed 1 base, and the junction held 5 bases outside the gene matches. The table came from immunoSEQ multiplex PCR; TCRdb's copy has only in-frame clones and leaves some out. The sample consists of 2 million to 2.5 million clones, 93% of them appearing once. The clonotype comes from a man between 18 and 29 years old in good health. Some clones in this sample may be carry-over from other donors' samples. The sequencing sample was made of naive CD4+ T cells from PBMCs. Described subset: CD45RA+ positively selected. This chain links TRBV7-8 with TRBJ1-5; 10 bases agree with TRBD1. The chain's CDR3 is CASSLSAGQGSNQPQHF. The CDR3 nucleotides are TGTGCCAGCAGCTTATCGGCGGGACAGGGGAGCAATCAGCCCCAGCATTTT.